The rows below give T cell receptor beta chains drawn from one sample of a study of blood T cell repertoires in COVID-19. Here immunoSEQ multiplex PCR was the method, and the copy in TCRdb shows in-frame clones only, minus some. Found here are a few hundred thousand clones, approximately 84% of them singletons; the top ten hold more than 0.8%. The sequencing input was PBMCs or T cells enriched from blood (not recorded which). Receptors were obtained from a woman between 25 and 40 years old who had recovered from COVID-19. CDR3s leave out the opening cysteine and the closing phenylalanine or tryptophan.

TRBJ1-4 TRBV28 ASSPRQGATEKLF
TRBJ1-1 TRBV7-9 ASSLGGGTNTEAF
TRBJ1-1 TRBV29-1 SAAGVFTEAF
TRBJ1-5 TRBV2 ASSRGLNQPQH
TRBJ2-1 TRBV29-1 SAQGLASSDEQF
TRBJ2-4 TRBV27 ASSRVQKNIQY
TRBJ2-2 TRBV29-1 SVVFWEIDPANTGELF
TRBJ2-3 TRBV7-8 ASSLEPGTGGGTDTQY
TRBJ1-2 TRBV3-1/TRBV3-2 ASSQDTGGRYT
TRBJ2-1 TRBV19 ASSYPRSNEQF
TRBJ2-7 TRBV28 ASSLGQEKGNEQY
TRBJ2-1 TRBV11-2 ASSLGRLQGQF
TRBJ1-1 TRBV9 ASSVFLGGTGGTEAF
TRBJ1-2 TRBV12-3/TRBV12-4 ASRGGRFGYT
TRBJ2-1 TRBV7-6 ASSPFMAGSYNEQF
TRBJ1-1 TRBV18 ASSPGTASEAF